This is a list of T cell receptor beta chains from one sample in a study of technical replicates of blood from several donors. Produced via immunoSEQ multiplex PCR; TCRdb's table is partial and in-frame only. The sample records under 95,000 clones, around 94% being singletons. The material sequenced was T cells isolated from PBMCs. These receptors came from a human donor in good health. Each CDR3 is given with its conserved first and last residue. Fields, in order: D gene, V gene, J gene, clone size, CDR3 protein, CDR3 DNA. A D gene is named only where the DNA matches it firmly. Part of the rows lack a size; the others show once, few, many or a class for expanded clones.

TRBD2	TRBV13	TRBJ2-1	.	CASSLPGLAGHNEQFF	TGTGCCAGCAGCTTACCGGGACTAGCGGGACACAATGAGCAGTTCTTC
TRBD1	TRBV19	TRBJ1-5	.	CASRDRVSNQPQHF	TGTGCCTCAAGAGACAGGGTAAGCAATCAGCCCCAGCATTTT
.	TRBV4-1	TRBJ2-7	.	CASSQGVIRGRSSYEQYF	TGCGCCAGCAGCCAAGGGGTAATCAGGGGCAGGAGCTCCTACGAGCAGTACTTC
TRBD1	TRBV5-1	TRBJ1-2	.	CASSISPGQEEGYTF	TGCGCCAGCAGCATTTCTCCGGGACAGGAAGAAGGCTACACCTTC
.	TRBV15	TRBJ1-4	.	CATSRGDSNEKLFF	TGTGCCACCAGCAGAGGCGACAGTAATGAAAAACTGTTTTTT
TRBD2	TRBV27	TRBJ2-1	.	CASSIGTKGYEQFF	TGTGCCAGCAGTATTGGGACTAAGGGGTATGAGCAGTTCTTC
TRBD2	TRBV30	TRBJ2-2	few	CAWRTIAGRTGELFF	TGTGCCTGGAGGACCATAGCGGGGCGCACCGGGGAGCTGTTTTTT
TRBD2	TRBV2	TRBJ2-7	.	CASRIRLAGGDEQYF	TGTGCCAGCAGGATTCGACTAGCGGGAGGTGACGAGCAGTACTTC
TRBD1	TRBV28	TRBJ1-2	.	CASSFFRSGGAGYTF	TGTGCCAGCAGTTTCTTTCGCTCAGGGGGCGCTGGCTACACCTTC
TRBD2	TRBV28	TRBJ2-1	.	CASSLAGLALNEQFF	TGTGCCAGCAGTTTAGCGGGACTAGCGCTCAATGAGCAGTTCTTC
.	TRBV5-1	TRBJ1-1	.	CASSLAGRATEAFF	TGCGCCAGCAGCTTGGCCGGCAGGGCCACTGAAGCTTTCTTT
TRBD1	TRBV10-3	TRBJ1-1	.	CATLKGTVNTEAFF	TGTGCCACGCTAAAAGGGACAGTGAACACTGAAGCTTTCTTT
.	TRBV19	TRBJ2-2	.	CASKEEGRLVTGELFF	TGTGCCAGTAAAGAGGAGGGGCGGTTAGTAACCGGGGAGCTGTTTTTT
.	TRBV19	TRBJ1-1	.	CASSPKGVEAFF	TGTGCCAGTAGCCCCAAGGGGGTTGAAGCTTTCTTT